A selection of T cell receptor beta chains follows, all from one sample in a study of blood T cell repertoires in COVID-19. Sequencing used immunoSEQ multiplex PCR; TCRdb keeps in-frame clones, though not all of them. The table has under 250,000 clones, approximately 82% seen once. Sequencing input: peripheral blood. These receptors all stem from a woman over 75 with acute or convalescent COVID-19. Both conserved end residues are part of each CDR3. A D gene is named only where the DNA matches it firmly. Clone size appears in some rows only: once, few, many, or a class for an expanded clone.

d_call,j_call,clone_size,v_call,cdr3_nt,cdr3_aa
TRBD2,TRBJ2-3,-,TRBV5-1,TGCGCCACACAGCGGGGTAGCACAGATACGCAGTATTTT,CATQRGSTDTQYF
-,TRBJ1-2,-,TRBV12-3/TRBV12-4,TGTGCCAGCAGTTTAGGCAGGGGCTATGGCTACACCTTC,CASSLGRGYGYTF
-,TRBJ2-5,-,TRBV5-1,TGCGCCAGCAGCTTGGGTGGGGGCTCTAGAGAGACCCAGTACTTC,CASSLGGGSRETQYF
-,TRBJ1-2,-,TRBV6-5,TGTGCCAGCAGTTACGGGGCCGGTCGGGGCTACACCTTC,CASSYGAGRGYTF
-,TRBJ1-3,-,TRBV4-1,TGCGCCAGCAGCCAAGAACTGGTTTTAAGAGGAAACACCATATATTTT,CASSQELVLRGNTIYF
-,TRBJ1-1,-,TRBV6-5,TGTGCCTCCGCGGGGGGCCTGAACACTGAAGCTTTCTTT,CASAGGLNTEAFF
-,TRBJ1-2,few,TRBV6-2/TRBV6-3,TGTGCCAGCAGCCGAGACAGGAGCGGTGGCTACACCTTC,CASSRDRSGGYTF
-,TRBJ2-7,-,TRBV29-1,TGCAGCGTCCTCTCAGGGTTGGAGCAGTACTTC,CSVLSGLEQYF
-,TRBJ1-1,-,TRBV3-1/TRBV3-2,TGTGCCAGCAGCCTTGCGGGGAGAGGAGCTTTCTTT,CASSLAGRGAFF
-,TRBJ2-5,-,TRBV5-1,TGCGCCAGCAGCCCTCTCGGTCCATATGAGACCCAGTACTTC,CASSPLGPYETQYF
TRBD2,TRBJ2-1,-,TRBV27,TGTGCCAGCAGTGACCTTCAACTAGCGGGGGGGCGGAATGAGCAGTTCTTC,CASSDLQLAGGRNEQFF
TRBD1,TRBJ2-7,few,TRBV2,TGTGCCAGCAGTGAAATGGGACAGGGGTTCCACGAGCAGTACTTC,CASSEMGQGFHEQYF
-,TRBJ2-7,-,TRBV20-1,TGCAGTGCTGGACAGTCCTACGAGCAGTACTTC,CSAGQSYEQYF
-,TRBJ1-1,-,TRBV18,TGTGCCAGCTCACCATTGGTTCAGGTCGGTGAAGCTTTCTTT,CASSPLVQVGEAFF
-,TRBJ1-4,-,TRBV19,TGTGCCAGTAGTCGCCGGGACATAAATGAAAAACTGTTTTTT,CASSRRDINEKLFF
TRBD1,TRBJ1-5,once,TRBV27,TGTGCCAGCAGTCCTAGACAGGGGTTGGGGAATCAGCCCCAGCATTTT,CASSPRQGLGNQPQHF
-,TRBJ2-1,-,TRBV9,TGTGCCAGCAGCGTAGTAAAGGACGGCCGGACATACAATGAGCAGTTCTTC,CASSVVKDGRTYNEQFF
-,TRBJ1-5,once,TRBV11-2,TGTGCCAGCAGCCGTGGGGGGGCCCAGCCCCAGCATTTT,CASSRGGAQPQHF
TRBD1,TRBJ2-7,few,TRBV10-3,TGTGCCATCAGCCTGACAGGGGATCTCTCCTACGAGCAGTACTTC,CAISLTGDLSYEQYF
-,TRBJ1-2,-,TRBV4-1,TGCGCCAGCAGCCAGTTTTTTCCGTCAGGGCGAGGCTACACCTTC,CASSQFFPSGRGYTF
TRBD1,TRBJ1-6,-,TRBV4-2,TGTGCCAGCAGCCGCTCCCGTGAGGGGGCCAGTAATTCACCCCTCCACTTT,CASSRSREGASNSPLHF
-,TRBJ1-5,-,TRBV3-1/TRBV3-2,TGTGCCAGCAGCCAAGGTCGGACTCCAACCCAACAGCCCCAGCATTTT,CASSQGRTPTQQPQHF
-,TRBJ1-6,few,TRBV7-9,TGTGCCAGCAGGGTCGGTTCGGGTGGAGATAATTCACCCCTCCACTTT,CASRVGSGGDNSPLHF
-,TRBJ1-2,-,TRBV5-4,TGTGCCAGCAGCTTGGCAGGGGACTATGGCTACACCTTC,CASSLAGDYGYTF
-,TRBJ2-5,-,TRBV7-3,TGTGCCAGCAGCTCGACTGTCCAAGAGACCCAGTACTTC,CASSSTVQETQYF
TRBD1,TRBJ2-7,-,TRBV11-2,TGTGCCAGCAGTCTGAACGCCCAACCGGGACAGCCCTACGAGCAGTACTTC,CASSLNAQPGQPYEQYF
-,TRBJ1-3,-,TRBV4-1,TGCGCCAGCAGCCAAGATGGCACCCACTCTGGAAACACCATATATTTT,CASSQDGTHSGNTIYF
TRBD1,TRBJ2-7,-,TRBV6-5,TGTGCCAGCAGGACCTACAGGGGCCCGTACGAGCAGTACTTC,CASRTYRGPYEQYF
-,TRBJ2-1,-,TRBV13,TGTGCCAGCAGCGAGACTAGGGGCAATGAGCAGTTCTTC,CASSETRGNEQFF
-,TRBJ1-2,-,TRBV12-3/TRBV12-4,TGTGCCAGCAGTCAACAGGATAACTATGGCTACACCTTC,CASSQQDNYGYTF
TRBD1,TRBJ1-1,few,TRBV29-1,TGCAGCGTTGGGGATGACAGGGTCACTGAAGCTTTCTTT,CSVGDDRVTEAFF
-,TRBJ1-2,-,TRBV7-8,TGTGCCAGCAGCAGAGGACAGAGCAACTATGGCTACACCTTC,CASSRGQSNYGYTF
-,TRBJ1-2,-,TRBV4-3,TGCGCCAGCAGCCGCTTGACAGGAATTAACTATGGCTACACCTTC,CASSRLTGINYGYTF
-,TRBJ2-2,-,TRBV4-3,TGCGCCAGCAGCCAAGATAGATCCGGGGAGCTGTTTTTT,CASSQDRSGELFF
TRBD2,TRBJ2-3,few,TRBV10-3,TGTGCCATCAATGCGGGGGGGTTTGAGAATACGCAGTATTTT,CAINAGGFENTQYF
TRBD2,TRBJ2-2,-,TRBV19,TGTGCCAGTATCCCGTCCGGGGGGGGAAACACCGGGGAGCTGTTTTTT,CASIPSGGGNTGELFF
-,TRBJ1-2,few,TRBV7-8,TGTGCCAGCAGCCTTCAGGGAAACTATGGCTACACCTTC,CASSLQGNYGYTF
-,TRBJ1-1,-,TRBV12-5,TGTGCTAGTGGGCAGGGGACTGAAGCTTTCTTT,CASGQGTEAFF
TRBD2,TRBJ2-1,-,TRBV6-5,TGTGCCAGCAGTTGGGGGACTAGCGGGGGTTACAATGAGCAGTTCTTC,CASSWGTSGGYNEQFF
-,TRBJ1-5,-,TRBV6-6,TGTGCCAGCAGTTACCACGAGAGGGTAGGCAATCAGCCCCAGCATTTT,CASSYHERVGNQPQHF
TRBD1,TRBJ1-1,few,TRBV6-5,TGTGCCAGCTTGGCGAACAGGGGACGGGGCACTGAAGCTTTCTTT,CASLANRGRGTEAFF
-,TRBJ1-6,-,TRBV19,TGTGCCAGTACTCTCGACAGGTTGAATTCACCCCTCCACTTT,CASTLDRLNSPLHF
-,TRBJ2-7,-,TRBV11-3,TGTGCCAGCAGCGTGACAGGCTACGAGCAGTACTTC,CASSVTGYEQYF
TRBD1,TRBJ2-5,-,TRBV5-6,TGTGCCAGCAGCTTCGGGACAGGAGTCCAAGAGACCCAGTACTTC,CASSFGTGVQETQYF